Following are 5 T cell receptor beta chains from one sample sequenced in a study of shared clonotypes between healthy human individuals. Libraries were prepared by immunoSEQ multiplex PCR; TCRdb keeps only in-frame clonotypes and omits some of them. In the table there are over a million clones, around 97% of which are singletons. Sequenced: naive CD4+ T cells sorted from blood. This sample's subset: CD45RA+ positively selected. The receptors were gathered from a man aged 30 to 39 in good health.

The rearrangement joins TRBV6-4 to TRBJ2-7; tentative D call: TRBD1 (5 bases). The CDR3 contains 14 residues. V was trimmed by 4 bases and J by 7 bases, leaving 17 bases between them. Per the germline V gene, CDR1 is MRHNA and CDR2 is SNTAGT. The CDR3 protein is CASSVGQRAGEQYF. In DNA form, the CDR3 reads TGTGCCAGCAGTGTTGGACAAAGGGCAGGAGAGCAGTACTTC.

CDR3 protein: CASSLDGERANYGYTF. The CDR3 DNA reads as TGCGCCAGCAGCTTGGATGGAGAGAGAGCTAACTATGGCTACACCTTC. The genes are TRBV5-1 and TRBJ1-2; D is undetermined. The germline CDR1 and CDR2 sequences are SGHRS and YFSETQ. The CDR3 is 16 amino acids. V was cut by 0 bases and J by 0 bases, with 12 bases left in between.

This chain connects TRBV25-1 to TRBJ2-7; D is ambiguous. Trimming cost V 3 bases and J 5 bases, with 8 bases left between them. This CDR3 is built from 12 residues. CDR1 is MGHDK, CDR2 SYGVNS, per germline. CDR3 protein: CASSEQGDEQYF. The DNA for the CDR3 is TGTGCCAGCAGTGAGCAAGGAGACGAGCAGTACTTC.

CDR3 sequence (DNA): TGTGCCAGCAACCCTAGCGGGAGGCTCTACAATGAGCAGTTCTTC. Its protein is CASNPSGRLYNEQFF. The chain combines TRBV28 with TRBJ2-1; 11 bases match TRBD2. Germline lookup yields CDR1 MDHEN and CDR2 SYDVKM. V shed 7 bases, J shed 3 bases, and the junction held 5 bases outside the gene matches. The CDR3 is made up of 15 amino acids.

On this clone itself: The same CDR3 is also encoded by other DNA sequences in this sample. The chain couples TRBV6-5 to TRBJ2-1; 9 bases are shared with TRBD1. The CDR3 sequence is 15 residues long. Per the germline V gene, CDR1 is MNHEY and CDR2 is SVGAGI. The V segment lost 5 bases and the J segment 0 bases; nucleotides outside the gene matches: 2. The CDR3 bases are TGTGCCAGCAGTACGACAGGGGGCTCCTACAATGAGCAGTTCTTC. This gives the protein CASSTTGGSYNEQFF.